Below, 17 T cell receptor beta chains from the same sample are listed, as sequenced in a study of shared clonotypes between healthy human individuals. This table comes from immunoSEQ multiplex PCR, and its TCRdb copy is limited to in-frame clones, with some not included. Of 2 million to 2.5 million clones listed, roughly 93% are singletons. Sequences were obtained from naive CD4+ T cells from PBMCs. Subset indicated: CD45RA+ positively selected. The receptor source for this set is a man aged 18 to 30 in good health. Some clones in this sample may be carry-over from other donors' samples.

The V and J genes are TRBV4-1 and TRBJ1-1; maybe TRBD1 (5 bases). In germline, CDR1 is MGHRA, CDR2 YSYEKL. This CDR3 is built from 15 residues. Trimming took off 1 base at V and 2 bases at J, with 11 bases between the two ends. This CDR3 is CASSQGEGRNTEAFF. Here the CDR3 DNA reads TGCGCCAGCAGCCAAGGGGAGGGGAGAAACACTGAAGCTTTCTTT.

A note on this clone: Other DNA variants within this sample encode the same CDR3. The chain carries TRBV7-2 and TRBJ2-5; a weak D match, TRBD2 (6 bases). CDR1 and CDR2 (germline): SGHTA, FQGNSA. The germline V and J ends were trimmed by 3 bases and 2 bases, with 7 bases remaining between them. The CDR3 loop spans 13 amino acids. This chain's CDR3 is CASSFSGQETQYF. The CDR3 DNA follows: TGTGCCAGCAGCTTTAGCGGACAAGAGACCCAGTACTTC.

This clone was observed a single time. This sequence joins TRBV18 and TRBJ1-1, with D maybe TRBD1 (5 bases). The CDR3 contains 14 residues. The V end lost 3 bases, the J end lost 4 bases, and 12 bases lay between the germline ends. Germline CDR1 KGHSH, CDR2 LQKENI. Here the CDR3 reads CASSPSSGRTEAFF. The CDR3 DNA sequence: TGTGCCAGCTCACCTTCTTCGGGGCGCACTGAAGCTTTCTTT.

V and J are TRBV6-5 and TRBJ1-2; D gene ambiguous. The CDR3 covers 13 residues. The V end lost 6 bases, the J end lost 6 bases, and 14 bases lay between the germline ends. Germline assignment: CDR1 MNHEY and CDR2 SVGAGI. DNA of the CDR3: TGTGCCAGCAGGCAACGACAAGCCGATGGCTACACCTTC. Protein product: CASRQRQADGYTF.

The chain joins TRBV28 to TRBJ2-3; D is possibly TRBD2 (6 bases). Trimming stripped 6 bases from V and 0 bases from J, with 16 bases between. Germline CDR1 and CDR2: MDHEN and SYDVKM. The CDR3 extends over 16 amino acids. The CDR3 region is CASRGGGPTSTDTQYF. The CDR3 DNA is TGTGCCAGCAGGGGGGGAGGCCCCACTAGCACAGATACGCAGTATTTT.

The chain couples TRBV19 to TRBJ2-4; D tentatively reads TRBD1 or TRBD2 (6 bases each). The CDR3 sequence is 14 residues long. The V gene's germline CDR1 is LNHDA and CDR2 SQIVND (reference sequence). V was cut by 3 bases and J by 11 bases, with 17 bases left in between. In DNA form, the CDR3 reads TGTGCCAGTAGTATGGGGGGCAGAAATGTGGTTCAGTACTTC. Its translation: CASSMGGRNVVQYF.

The CDR3 region has the DNA TGCGCCAGCCTTCTTGAGGTTTCGAGCAATCAGCCCCAGCATTTT. It specifies CASLLEVSSNQPQHF. This chain uses TRBV4-1 with TRBJ1-5; no reliable D call. CDR3 length: 15 residues. V gave up 8 bases and J gave up 1 base, with 15 bases separating them. Germline CDR1 reads MGHRA; CDR2 reads YSYEKL.

This chain links TRBV6-1 with TRBJ2-2, with D unresolved. Per germline, CDR1 MNHNS and CDR2 SASEGT. Between the trimmed V and J ends, which lost 7 bases and 1 base, there was a span of 10 bases. The CDR3 has 14 amino acids. In nucleotides, the CDR3 is TGTGCCAGCATGCCAGGTCTGAACACCGGGGAGCTGTTTTTT. Translating it yields CASMPGLNTGELFF.

V usage is TRBV28 and J usage is TRBJ2-7; no clear D. The CDR3 runs to 12 residues. Germline values: CDR1 MDHEN, CDR2 SYDVKM. V was trimmed by 6 bases and J by 3 bases, leaving 9 bases between them. The CDR3 protein is CASRTLSYEQYF. In nucleotides, the CDR3 is TGTGCCAGCAGGACTCTTAGCTACGAGCAGTACTTC.

V is TRBV27 and J is TRBJ2-7; D gene uncertain. Germline CDR1 and CDR2: MNHEY and SMNVEV (reference sequence). CDR3 length: 13 amino acids. The V gene lost 6 bases and the J gene lost 3 bases, with 12 bases spanning the gap. The DNA for the CDR3 is TGTGCCAGCAGCCCATTTGCGAACTACGAGCAGTACTTC. Translated, it gives CASSPFANYEQYF.

The genes are TRBV27 and TRBJ2-7; 10 positions match TRBD1. Trimming cost V 6 bases and J 4 bases; bases outside gene matches: 9. The length of the CDR3 is 15 residues. Germline V gene data show CDR1 as MNHEY and CDR2 as SMNVEV (reference sequence). CDR3 protein: CASRPRTGGVYEQYF. The CDR3, as DNA: TGTGCCAGCAGACCACGGACAGGGGGTGTATACGAGCAGTACTTC.

J is TRBJ1-5 and V is TRBV5-1; D gene ambiguous. From germline, CDR1 is SGHRS and CDR2 YFSETQ. Trimming left V 0 bases short and J 2 bases short, with 12 bases between. This CDR3 is 16 amino acids long. CDR3 in DNA: TGCGCCAGCAGCTTGGACGTTCAGGACGGCAATCAGCCCCAGCATTTT. This gives the protein CASSLDVQDGNQPQHF.

The chain has TRBV28 and TRBJ1-1; D is possibly TRBD1 (6 bases). Trimming took 2 bases from V and 6 from J, leaving 13 bases between them. CDR1 is MDHEN, CDR2 SYDVKM, per germline. This CDR3 is built from 14 residues. The CDR3 loop is CASSLNRDDPEAFF. In DNA, the CDR3 is TGTGCCAGCAGTTTAAACAGGGATGACCCTGAAGCTTTCTTT.

CDR3 nucleotides: TGCGCCAGCAGCTCAGACAGGCCTAGTAATGAGCAGTTCTTC. Its translation: CASSSDRPSNEQFF. The gene calls are TRBV5-1 and TRBJ2-1, with D perhaps matching TRBD1 (6 bases). The CDR3 spans 14 residues. CDR1 SGHRS and CDR2 YFSETQ come from the germline V gene. Trimming left V 3 bases short and J 7 bases short, with 14 bases between.

This clone was detected a few times. The V call is TRBV29-1, the J call TRBJ1-1; D remains unclear. Germline-derived CDR1 and CDR2 are SQVTM and ANQGSEA. The CDR3 is made up of 11 amino acids. Between the trimmed V and J ends, which lost 5 bases and 3 bases, there was a span of 7 bases. This chain's CDR3 is CSVTGYTEAFF. CDR3 bases: TGCAGCGTTACGGGGTACACTGAAGCTTTCTTT. The variable domain in full, with the rest retrieved from reference TRBV29-1 and TRBJ1-1, is SAVISQKPSRDICQRGTSLTIQCQVDSQVTMMFWYRQQPGQSLTLIATANQGSEATYESGFVIDKFPISRPNLTFSTLTVSNMSPEDSSIYLCSVTGYTEAFFGQGTRLTVV.

The chain carries TRBV5-1 and TRBJ2-5, with D maybe TRBD1 (6 bases). This CDR3 spans 15 amino acids. The V gene's germline CDR1 is SGHRS and CDR2 YFSETQ. Trimming cost V 0 bases and J 5 bases, with 14 bases left between them. The CDR3 reads CASSLGPRGVETQYF. The DNA of the CDR3 is TGCGCCAGCAGCTTGGGTCCCAGGGGCGTGGAGACCCAGTACTTC.

V and J are TRBV5-6 and TRBJ1-3; D gene unclear. V was cut by 3 bases and J by 3 bases, with 4 bases left in between. The CDR3 is 12 residues long. Germline loops: CDR1 SGHDT, CDR2 YYEEEE. In DNA, the CDR3 is TGTGCCAGCAGCTCCTATGGAAACACCATATATTTT. It yields the protein CASSSYGNTIYF.